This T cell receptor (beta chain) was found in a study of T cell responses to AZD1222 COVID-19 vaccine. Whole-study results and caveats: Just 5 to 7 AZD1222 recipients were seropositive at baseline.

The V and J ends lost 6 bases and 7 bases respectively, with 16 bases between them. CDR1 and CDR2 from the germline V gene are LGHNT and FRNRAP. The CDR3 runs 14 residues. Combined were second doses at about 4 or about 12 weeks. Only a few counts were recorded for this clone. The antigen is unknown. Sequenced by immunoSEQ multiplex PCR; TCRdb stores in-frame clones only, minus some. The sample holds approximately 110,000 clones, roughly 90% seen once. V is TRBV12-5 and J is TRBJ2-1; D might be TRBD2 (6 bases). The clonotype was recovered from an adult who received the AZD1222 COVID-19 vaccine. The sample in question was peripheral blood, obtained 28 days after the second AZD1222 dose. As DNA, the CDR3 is TGTGCTAGTGGCAGAGCGGGTGCAAGGAATGAGCAGTTCTTC. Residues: CASGRAGARNEQFF.